A single sample is the source of the 27 T cell receptor beta chains below, sequenced in a study of regulatory T cells in long-lasting Graves disease. Through Arm-PCR of CDR3 regions and iRepertoire HTBI primers, TCR beta libraries were built. TCRdb re-analysed the multiplex PCR reads in MiXCR, keeping a single row per CDR3 protein. Here the sample spans about 660,000 distinct CDR3 sequences, around 32% being singletons. The time point here: persistent/refractory GD, antithyroid drugs over 5 years with positive TRAb. TCR sequences were obtained from RNA taken from PBMCs. The sequences come from peripheral blood mononuclear cells (PBMCs), collected when the disease was refractory, from a patient treated with antithyroid drugs. The receptors stem from a female donor with Graves disease.

This clonotype showed up just a few times. V usage is TRBV4-2 and J usage is TRBJ1-1; D gene uncertain. CDR3 length: 13 residues. The V end lost 0 bases, the J end lost 3 bases, and 5 bases lay between the germline ends. Germline V gives CDR1 LGHNA, CDR2 YNFKEQ. The CDR3 sequence is CASSQDPDTEAFF. The CDR3 nucleotides read TGTGCCAGCAGCCAAGATCCGGACACTGAAGCTTTCTTT.

This chain uses TRBV4-2 with TRBJ2-2; D is possibly TRBD2 (5 bases). The CDR3 consists of 16 residues. Germline CDR1 and CDR2: LGHNA and YNFKEQ. V was cut by 3 bases and J by 5 bases, with 16 bases left in between. Here the CDR3 reads CASSHGTSPGTGELFF. The CDR3 nucleotides read TGTGCCAGCAGCCACGGTACTAGTCCGGGTACCGGGGAGCTGTTTTTT.

This clonotype was found a few times. The chain combines TRBV20-1 with TRBJ1-2; the D gene is possibly TRBD1 (6 bases). Germline loops: CDR1 DFQATT, CDR2 SNEGSKA (reference sequence). The CDR3 is made up of 14 amino acids. Trimming took off 1 base at V and 4 bases at J, with 13 bases between the two ends. CDR3 loop: CSARGGQITYGYTF. The CDR3 coding sequence is TGCAGTGCTAGAGGGGGACAAATAACCTATGGCTACACCTTC.

This clonotype appeared once. This sequence joins TRBV30 and TRBJ1-1, with unresolved D. Germline CDR1 is GTSNPN and CDR2 is SVGIG (reference sequence). V was pared by 0 bases and J by 1 base, with 6 bases between. CDR3 length: 13 amino acids. CDR3 region: CAWSVTENTEAFF. The DNA for the CDR3 is TGTGCCTGGAGTGTAACGGAGAACACTGAAGCTTTCTTT.

In its sample, this clonotype was seen a few times. This chain joins TRBV7-9 and TRBJ2-4; no clear D. This CDR3 has 18 amino acids. Deletions cut 5 bases from V and 0 bases from J, with 20 bases between. Germline assignment: CDR1 SEHNR and CDR2 FQNEAQ (reference sequence). The CDR3 loop is CASSLFPRAWLAKNIQYF. DNA for the CDR3: TGTGCCAGCAGCCTATTCCCTCGGGCTTGGCTAGCCAAAAACATTCAGTACTTC.

The chain uses TRBV20-1 and TRBJ2-5, with 12 bases fitting TRBD2. This CDR3 comprises 15 residues. Germline loops: CDR1 DFQATT, CDR2 SNEGSKA (reference sequence). Trimming removed 2 bases from V and 7 bases from J; junction bases left unmatched: 8. CDR3 sequence reads: CSARPRLAGVGTQYF. The CDR3 DNA is TGCAGTGCTAGACCGAGACTAGCGGGAGTGGGGACCCAGTACTTC.

This clonotype was seen at least ten times. J is TRBJ1-4 and V is TRBV28; D possibly corresponds to TRBD1 (6 bases). There are 13 residues in the CDR3. Trimming pared 6 bases from V and 8 bases from J, leaving 13 bases between. In germline, CDR1 is MDHEN, CDR2 SYDVKM. The CDR3 nucleotides read TGTGCCAGCAGACAGGGAGTAGGGGAAAAACTGTTTTTT. Translated, it gives CASRQGVGEKLFF.

V and J are TRBV6-1 and TRBJ1-5; 8 nucleotides match TRBD1. Trimming at V came to 7 bases and at J to 3 bases, leaving 5 bases not matched to a gene. The germline V gene encodes CDR1 MNHNS and CDR2 SASEGT. The CDR3 runs to 14 residues. The CDR3, as DNA: TGTGCCAGCACGTGGACAGGGTACAATCAGCCCCAGCATTTT. Its protein is CASTWTGYNQPQHF.

Concerning this clonotype itself: No conserved phenylalanine or tryptophan ends this CDR3, so it is likely a read error. The genes are TRBV27 and TRBJ1-2, with D perhaps TRBD1 (5 bases). This CDR3 is built from 15 residues. V dropped 5 bases and J dropped 4 bases, with 17 bases sitting between them. Germline loops: CDR1 MNHEY, CDR2 SMNVEV (reference sequence). The CDR3 nucleotides are TGTGCCAGCAGTCGGGCAGGGCCATCCTTCTATGGCTACACCCTC. It translates to CASSRAGPSFYGYTL.

The chain employs TRBV27 and TRBJ2-5; 12 nucleotides align to TRBD2. This CDR3 comprises 18 residues. Germline lookup yields CDR1 MNHEY and CDR2 SMNVEV (reference sequence). V lost 6 bases to trimming and J lost 4 bases; unmatched junction nucleotides: 15. This CDR3 reads CASSPNVGILAGGETQYF. DNA for the CDR3: TGTGCCAGCAGCCCAAACGTTGGTATACTAGCGGGAGGAGAGACCCAGTACTTC.

The CDR3 reads CASSLGLGPGDHRQPQHF. The CDR3 coding sequence is TGTGCCAGCAGCTTAGGTCTCGGACCAGGGGACCACCGGCAGCCCCAGCATTTT. The rearrangement joins TRBV7-6 to TRBJ1-5, with D possibly being TRBD1 (6 bases). The V gene lost 1 base and the J gene lost 7 bases, with 23 bases spanning the gap. The germline CDR1 and CDR2 sequences are SGHVS and FNYEAQ. CDR3 size: 18 residues.

V and J are TRBV20-1 and TRBJ1-1, with a weak D call TRBD1 (6 bases). Trimming stripped 3 bases from V and 4 bases from J, with 12 bases between. The CDR3 extends over 13 amino acids. CDR1 and CDR2 from the germline V gene are DFQATT and SNEGSKA (reference sequence). CDR3 in amino acids: CSASPGATTEAFF. The CDR3 DNA sequence: TGCAGTGCTAGTCCGGGGGCGACCACTGAAGCTTTCTTT.

This clonotype was seen only a few times. The chain joins TRBV5-1 to TRBJ2-6, with D unclear. Germline lookup yields CDR1 SGHRS and CDR2 YFSETQ. Trimming removed 4 bases from V and 0 bases from J, with 8 bases in between. CDR3 length equals 15 residues. The CDR3 is CASSPTTSGANVLTF. The CDR3, as DNA: TGCGCCAGCAGCCCTACGACCTCTGGGGCCAACGTCCTGACTTTC.

The rearrangement links TRBV10-3 to TRBJ2-7, with TRBD2 matching 10 bases. Germline V gene sequence: CDR1 ENHRY, CDR2 SYGVKD. Unmatched junction bases numbered 12, after V lost 4 bases and J lost 3 bases. The CDR3 consists of 17 residues. CDR3 nucleotides: TGTGCCATCAGTGGCGATAGCGGGAGGAGAAGTAACTACGAGCAGTACTTC. It encodes CAISGDSGRRSNYEQYF.

This clonotype was seen a few times. The V call is TRBV20-1, the J call TRBJ2-5, with D uncertain. With 3 bases removed from V and 3 bases from J, the gap between germline ends came to 14 bases. CDR1 is DFQATT and CDR2 is SNEGSKA in the germline V gene (reference sequence). The CDR3 contains 14 residues. The CDR3 sequence: CSASGPGYKETQYF. CDR3 nucleotide sequence: TGCAGTGCTAGTGGGCCAGGCTATAAAGAGACCCAGTACTTC.

This clonotype was seen once. V is TRBV20-1 and J is TRBJ2-2, with 10 bases fitting TRBD2. The V gene's germline CDR1 is DFQATT and CDR2 SNEGSKA (reference sequence). Trimming removed 3 bases from V and 0 bases from J; junction bases left unmatched: 1. There are 15 residues in the CDR3. The chain's CDR3 is CSASTSGANTGELFF. CDR3 DNA sequence: TGCAGTGCTAGCACTAGCGGGGCGAACACCGGGGAGCTGTTTTTT.

The chain is built from TRBV6-1 and TRBJ2-7; D is perhaps TRBD1 or TRBD2 (5 bases each). CDR1 is MNHNS, CDR2 SASEGT, per germline. Trimming took 7 bases from V and 7 from J, leaving 17 bases between them. The CDR3 sequence is 13 residues long. The CDR3 DNA is TGTGCCAGCACCTTGGGACCAGCGCAGGAGCAGTACTTC. Translated: CASTLGPAQEQYF.

The chain has TRBV4-2 and TRBJ2-7; 9 bases are a match to TRBD1. Germline CDR1 is LGHNA and CDR2 is YNFKEQ. Germline trimming cut 0 bases from V and 4 bases from J; bases unmatched to any gene: 4. CDR3 length: 15 amino acids. CDR3 region: CASSQDGTGRYEQYF. Here the CDR3 DNA reads TGTGCCAGCAGCCAAGACGGGACAGGGAGGTACGAGCAGTACTTC.

The chain links TRBV2 to TRBJ2-3; D ambiguous. This CDR3 region has 11 residues. CDR1 is SNHLY, CDR2 FYNNEI, per germline. V dropped 10 bases and J dropped 5 bases, with 10 bases sitting between them. DNA of the CDR3: TGTGCCACCGAAAGGGAAGATACGCAGTATTTT. Translation gives CATEREDTQYF.

The table lists this clonotype with many counts. This chain joins TRBV6-1 and TRBJ1-2; D is perhaps TRBD1 (6 bases). Germline V CDR1 and CDR2: MNHNS, SASEGT. Between the trimmed V and J ends, which lost 7 bases and 0 bases, there was a span of 21 bases. The CDR3 contains 17 residues. The DNA for the CDR3 is TGTGCCAGCAAGGTGACGGGGGGCCGAGTCACTAACTATGGCTACACCTTC. Its protein product is CASKVTGGRVTNYGYTF.

This chain links TRBV28 with TRBJ1-5; 10 bases are a match to TRBD1. The CDR3 has 16 amino acids. The V gene end was trimmed by 1 base and the J gene end by 3 bases; junction bases not matched to a gene: 3. CDR1 MDHEN and CDR2 SYDVKM come from the germline V gene. CDR3 nucleotide sequence: TGTGCCAGCAGTTTATTCGGGACAGGGGTCAATCAGCCCCAGCATTTT. It translates to CASSLFGTGVNQPQHF.

This chain connects TRBV12-5 to TRBJ1-1; D not resolved. This CDR3 spans 12 amino acids. V lost 6 bases to trimming and J lost 8 bases, with 13 bases between them. Germline values: CDR1 LGHNT, CDR2 FRNRAP. The CDR3 sequence: CASGLGPAEAFF. In DNA, the CDR3 is TGTGCTAGTGGCCTAGGACCGGCGGAAGCTTTCTTT.

This clonotype was seen at least ten times. The chain is built from TRBV28 and TRBJ1-1, with unresolved D. Trimming removed 5 bases from V and 1 base from J, with 11 bases in between. CDR3 size: 14 residues. Germline CDR1 and CDR2: MDHEN and SYDVKM. For the CDR3, the DNA is TGTGCCAGCAGTCCCTCAAACGGGAACACTGAAGCTTTCTTT. It encodes CASSPSNGNTEAFF.

A few counts support this clonotype. The V call is TRBV2, the J call TRBJ2-7; D is possibly TRBD1 or TRBD2 (5 bases each). The V gene lost 4 bases and the J gene lost 3 bases, with 16 bases spanning the gap. The CDR3 consists of 15 residues. Germline CDR1 reads SNHLY; CDR2 reads FYNNEI. In DNA, the CDR3 is TGTGCCAGCAGTGGGCCGGCCGGGGCCCACTACGAGCAGTACTTC. This codes for CASSGPAGAHYEQYF.

The genes are TRBV20-1 and TRBJ2-1, with a possible D match to TRBD2 (6 bases). V lost 1 base and J lost 0, with 13 bases in between. This CDR3 is built from 16 residues. Per germline, CDR1 DFQATT and CDR2 SNEGSKA (reference sequence). The CDR3 bases are TGCAGTGCTAGAGGGCCGTTGGGGGGCTCCTACAATGAGCAGTTCTTC. It encodes CSARGPLGGSYNEQFF.

This clonotype has more than one count but fewer than ten. V gene TRBV3-1 combines with J gene TRBJ1-4, with D possibly matching TRBD1 (6 bases). The CDR3 is made up of 17 amino acids. Germline V lookup: CDR1 LGHDT, CDR2 YNNKEL (reference sequence). Trimming removed 1 base from V and 0 bases from J, with 12 bases in between. The CDR3 here is CASSQATGSATNEKLFF. In nucleotides, the CDR3 is TGTGCCAGCAGCCAAGCGACAGGATCGGCAACTAATGAAAAACTGTTTTTT.

The CDR3: CASRDLRQGYQPQHF. The CDR3 DNA sequence: TGTGCCAGCAGGGACCTTCGACAGGGCTATCAGCCCCAGCATTTT. The chain carries TRBV6-1 and TRBJ1-5, with TRBD1 matching 7 bases. There are 15 residues in the CDR3. Per germline, CDR1 MNHNS and CDR2 SASEGT. V was pared by 6 bases and J by 5 bases, with 10 bases of the junction left unmatched.